The following is a T cell receptor (beta chain) sequence with its context. Its antigen is as yet unknown. The sample originates from a study of T cell responses to AZD1222 COVID-19 vaccine. Study observations and caveats: Baseline testing showed seropositivity in only 6 or 7 AZD1222 recipients. The reported proportion of spike-specific TCRs targeting unmutated variant regions was nearly half. There were repertoire samples only from the period after the peak T cell response. Spike-specific TCR breadth rose after two AZD1222 doses, and depth rose as well.

V dropped 0 bases and J dropped 7 bases, with 13 bases sitting between them. This CDR3 region has 16 residues. Germline V gene sequence: CDR1 LGHDT, CDR2 YNNKEL (reference sequence). Using immunoSEQ multiplex PCR, the repertoire was profiled, and TCRdb retains in-frame clones only, with some absent. The sample records over 70,000 clones, approximately 80% being singletons. The sequenced sample was peripheral blood, obtained 28 days after the second dose of the MenACWY control vaccine. The TCR was taken from an adult who received the MenACWY meningococcal vaccine as a control. The rearrangement joins TRBV3-1 (or the pseudogene TRBV3-2) to TRBJ1-6, with D perhaps TRBD1 (5 bases). The DNA for the CDR3 is TGTGCCAGCAGCCAAGATTTGGGAAGGGGCAATTCACCCCTCCACTTT. Residues: CASSQDLGRGNSPLHF.